These T cell receptor beta chains were read from a single sample in a study of cytomegalovirus exposure and HLA in healthy donors. Using immunoSEQ multiplex PCR, the repertoire was profiled, and TCRdb retains in-frame clones only, with some absent. The sample lists about 120,000 clones; around 85% were seen once. The sample comprised PBMCs. The receptors stem from a woman younger than 45 in good health and CMV-seronegative. CDR3s include the opening cysteine and the closing phenylalanine or tryptophan. Each record gives: V gene, D gene, J gene, clone size, CDR3 DNA, CDR3 protein. A D gene is named only where the DNA matches it firmly. The size of a clone is reported for some rows only, either as once, few or many, or as a class for expanded clones.

TRBV20-1	-	TRBJ1-1	-	TGCAGTGCTAGGGCCGACAGTGAAGCTTTCTTT	CSARADSEAFF
TRBV6-6	-	TRBJ1-2	-	TGTGCCAGCAGTTACCTACAGGAAGAATATGGCTACACCTTC	CASSYLQEEYGYTF
TRBV2	-	TRBJ2-6	-	TGTGCCAGCTCCCGCCGATCGGCTAGCCCTGGGGCCAACGTCCTGACTTTC	CASSRRSASPGANVLTF
TRBV5-1	TRBD1	TRBJ1-2	-	TGCGCCAGCAGTCGAGGGACAGGGTATGGCTACACCTTC	CASSRGTGYGYTF
TRBV13	-	TRBJ1-5	-	TGTGCCAGCAGCTTAGCGCAGGGAGGTCAGCCCCAGCATTTT	CASSLAQGGQPQHF
TRBV4-1	-	TRBJ2-3	-	TGCGCCAGCAGCCAAGTAATCAGACTAGATACGCAGTATTTT	CASSQVIRLDTQYF
TRBV2	-	TRBJ2-2	once	TGTGCCAGCACCGGAGAGGACACCGGGGAGCTGTTTTTT	CASTGEDTGELFF
TRBV12-5	-	TRBJ2-7	-	TGTGCTAGTGGGCACGGGGTCGCGCAGTACTTC	CASGHGVAQYF
TRBV7-2	-	TRBJ2-5	-	TGTGCCAGCAGCTACAGGGCGTACCAAGAGACCCAGTACTTC	CASSYRAYQETQYF
TRBV9	-	TRBJ2-2	-	TGTGCCAGCGCCCGTGCGGGGACTGTCGGGGAGCTGTTTTTT	CASARAGTVGELFF
TRBV11-3	-	TRBJ1-6	once	TGTGCCAGCAGCAAAAGGGGTTCACCCCTCCACTTT	CASSKRGSPLHF
TRBV7-2	-	TRBJ1-2	-	TGTGCCAGCAGCTTAGCGCGGCCTTATGGCTACACCTTC	CASSLARPYGYTF
TRBV10-3	-	TRBJ1-2	-	TGTGCCATCAAGGCGACACTTTATGGGCGGGACTATGGCTACACCTTC	CAIKATLYGRDYGYTF
TRBV30	TRBD1	TRBJ1-1	once	TGTGCCTGGAGTGTAAGGACAGGGCAGGAAGCTTTCTTT	CAWSVRTGQEAFF
TRBV2	TRBD2	TRBJ2-1	-	TGTGCCAGCCCACCCGGGGGGTACAGCAATGAGCAGTTCTTC	CASPPGGYSNEQFF
TRBV5-3	-	TRBJ1-1	-	TGTGCCAGAAGCATAGCTCGGTCTGAGGTCACTGAAGCTTTCTTT	CARSIARSEVTEAFF
TRBV5-1	TRBD2	TRBJ2-5	-	TGCGCCAGCAGCTGGGGGCCAGCGGGGGGTCTCGTGGAGACCCAGTACTTC	CASSWGPAGGLVETQYF
TRBV29-1	TRBD2	TRBJ2-1	-	TGCAGCGTTCTTAGCGGGGGGGCACACTACAATGAGCAGTTCTTC	CSVLSGGAHYNEQFF
TRBV9	TRBD2	TRBJ2-7	-	TGTGCCAGCAGCGGACGGGGGGGATCCTACGAGCAGTACTTC	CASSGRGGSYEQYF
TRBV27	TRBD2	TRBJ2-1	-	TGTGCCAGCAGTGTAGCGGGGGGGCCCCGTAATGAGCAGTTCTTC	CASSVAGGPRNEQFF
TRBV30	-	TRBJ1-4	once	TGTGCCTGGAGTTTTCTTGCTAATGAAAAACTGTTTTTT	CAWSFLANEKLFF
TRBV11-3	TRBD1	TRBJ2-3	-	TGTGCCACTGGACAGGGCACAGATACGCAGTATTTT	CATGQGTDTQYF
TRBV11-2	-	TRBJ1-4	-	TGTGCCAGCAGCTTAAGGGTCAGGGGATTAGAAAAACTGTTTTTT	CASSLRVRGLEKLFF
TRBV2	-	TRBJ2-3	-	TGTGCCAGCAGTGAAGATGGCTTCACAGATACGCAGTATTTT	CASSEDGFTDTQYF
TRBV10-3	-	TRBJ2-2	few	TGTGCCATCAGCGCACTTGGGGAGCTGTTTTTT	CAISALGELFF
TRBV6-6	-	TRBJ2-1	-	TGTGCCAGCAGCTTAACGTCTATGAGCTCCTACAATGAGCAGTTCTTC	CASSLTSMSSYNEQFF